A selection of T cell receptor beta chains follows, all from one sample in a study of CD8 T cells in ankylosing spondylitis. MiXCR, applied by TCRdb to the 5' RACE reads, yields one record per CDR3 protein. Here the sample spans around 250,000 distinct CDR3 sequences, around 10% being singletons. The sequencing input was blood, either unsorted or a sorted T cell fraction (not recorded which). The receptors here all came from a male donor with ankylosing spondylitis or in good health (not recorded which). Both conserved end residues are part of each CDR3. The D gene is left open where the match is weak. Where a row states a size, it is once, few, many or the class of an expanded clone; other rows omit it.

clone_size | j_call | v_call | d_call | cdr3_nt | cdr3_aa
many | TRBJ2-1 | TRBV20-1 | TRBD2 | TGCAGTGCTAGAGTCCGGACTAGCGGTTACAATGAGCAGTTCTTC | CSARVRTSGYNEQFF
NA | TRBJ1-2 | TRBV7-8 | NA | TGTGCCAGCAGCCAACCTGACAGAGCTTTTAACTATGGCTACACCTTC | CASSQPDRAFNYGYTF
NA | TRBJ1-1 | TRBV7-9 | NA | TGTGCCAGCAGCCCGCCTTCCGACAGGTCTGAAGCTTTCTTT | CASSPPSDRSEAFF
many | TRBJ2-5 | TRBV7-7 | TRBD1 | TGTGCCAGCAGCCCTTCGGACAGGGAAGAGACCCAGTACTTC | CASSPSDREETQYF
few | TRBJ2-7 | TRBV13 | NA | TGTGCCAGCAGCTTTATTCGGGCCTCCTACGAGCAGTACTTC | CASSFIRASYEQYF
many | TRBJ1-1 | TRBV10-3 | NA | TGTGCCATCAGTGTCGGCGCCGGGGGGAACACTGAAGCTTTCTTT | CAISVGAGGNTEAFF
NA | TRBJ2-3 | TRBV20-1 | NA | TGCAGTGCCGGGGGCGGGGCTAGCACAGATACGCAGTATTTT | CSAGGGASTDTQYF
few | TRBJ1-5 | TRBV10-3 | NA | TGTGCCATCAGTGAGTCTGATCAGGGCCATCAGCCCCAGCATTTT | CAISESDQGHQPQHF
many | TRBJ1-1 | TRBV5-1 | NA | TGCGCCAGCAGCTTGGTAGATGGCTCTCAGAACACTGAAGCTTTCTTT | CASSLVDGSQNTEAFF
many | TRBJ2-3 | TRBV10-2 | NA | TGCGCCAGCACTCCTATGAGGGGGGCCTCACCAGATACGCAGTATTTT | CASTPMRGASPDTQYF
NA | TRBJ1-3 | TRBV29-1 | NA | TGCAGCGTCGAACAGACAGACCCCTCTGGAAACACCATATATTTT | CSVEQTDPSGNTIYF
few | TRBJ2-1 | TRBV28 | TRBD2 | TGTGCCAGCAGGCCTACTAGCGGGTTGTACAATGAGCAGTTCTTC | CASRPTSGLYNEQFF
many | TRBJ2-7 | TRBV12-3/TRBV12-4 | TRBD2 | TGTGCCAGCAGTCCTCTGGGTAGCGGGTACTACGAGCAGTACTTC | CASSPLGSGYYEQYF
many | TRBJ2-7 | TRBV5-1 | NA | TGCGCCAGCAGCTTGGTGATAGGGGCTGAATACGAGCAGTACTTC | CASSLVIGAEYEQYF
many | TRBJ2-7 | TRBV29-1 | NA | TGCAGCGTTGAACAGGGATTTGACGAGCAGTACTTC | CSVEQGFDEQYF
NA | TRBJ1-2 | TRBV18 | NA | TGTGCCAGCTCACCGTTGCTTGAGTTTGTTGGGGATGGCTACACCTTC | CASSPLLEFVGDGYTF
few | TRBJ2-3 | TRBV21-1 | NA | TGTGCCAGCAGCCCGCGAGCGGGAGGACCAAATACGCAGTATTTT | CASSPRAGGPNTQYF
many | TRBJ1-4 | TRBV7-9 | NA | TGTGCCAGCAGCCCGGGACCGAAGAATGAAAAACTGTTTTTT | CASSPGPKNEKLFF
many | TRBJ2-1 | TRBV5-4 | NA | TGTGCCAGCAGCTTGGTTGGCGGGGTTGGTGAGCAGTTCTTC | CASSLVGGVGEQFF
NA | TRBJ2-1 | TRBV6-1 | TRBD2 | TGTGCCAGCACAGAAAGCGGGGGGCGTTCGTACAATGAGCAGTTCTTC | CASTESGGRSYNEQFF
many | TRBJ2-7 | TRBV6-1 | TRBD1 | TGTGCCAGCAGTGAATCCGGGACAGGGGGCGATGGGCAGTACTTC | CASSESGTGGDGQYF
NA | TRBJ1-1 | TRBV12-5 | NA | TGTGCTAGTGGTTTGACAGACACTGAAGCTTTCTTT | CASGLTDTEAFF
NA | TRBJ2-3 | TRBV24-1 | TRBD1 | TGTGCCACCAGTGAGACAGGGACCGCAGATACGCAGTATTTT | CATSETGTADTQYF
many | TRBJ2-5 | TRBV29-1 | NA | TGCAGCGTTGGTGCGGAACAGGGCCAGTACTTC | CSVGAEQGQYF
many | TRBJ2-7 | TRBV5-6 | TRBD2 | TGTGCCAGCAGCTTCGGACTAGCGGGGGTCTCGTACGAGCAGTACTTC | CASSFGLAGVSYEQYF
NA | TRBJ2-2 | TRBV6-6 | TRBD1 | TGTGCCAGCAGACCCGGGACAGGGAGCGAAGGGGAGCTGTTTTTT | CASRPGTGSEGELFF
many | TRBJ1-1 | TRBV4-1 | NA | TGCGCCAGCAGCCAAGATTGGCCACGAGACCTGAACACTGAAGCTTTCTTT | CASSQDWPRDLNTEAFF
few | TRBJ2-3 | TRBV10-3 | NA | TGTGCTTCAGAGCCGGGACAACGTACAGATACGCAGTATTTT | CASEPGQRTDTQYF
NA | TRBJ2-5 | TRBV12-3/TRBV12-4 | TRBD1 | TGTGCCAGCAGTTTAATGGGACAGGGGGGAGAGACCCAGTACTTC | CASSLMGQGGETQYF
many | TRBJ2-1 | TRBV29-1 | NA | TGCAGCGTTGTTAAGGCACGAAATGAGCAGTTCTTC | CSVVKARNEQFF
few | TRBJ1-1 | TRBV11-2 | NA | TGTGCCAGCAGCTTAGACGACGGAACTGAAGCTTTCTTT | CASSLDDGTEAFF
many | TRBJ1-1 | TRBV29-1 | NA | TGCAGCGTTGAAGGTCAGACCGGGAACACTGAAGCTTTCTTT | CSVEGQTGNTEAFF
NA | TRBJ2-3 | TRBV12-3/TRBV12-4 | NA | TGTGCCAGCATCTTGGGGGGGGGCGCAGATACGCAGTATTTT | CASILGGGADTQYF
few | TRBJ2-3 | TRBV3-1 | NA | TGTGCCAGCAGCCAAGAAATCCTAGCTTCGGCAGATACGCAGTATTTT | CASSQEILASADTQYF
NA | TRBJ2-2 | TRBV20-1 | TRBD2 | TGCAGTGCTCCGGGACTAGTCCCCGGGGAGCTGTTTTTT | CSAPGLVPGELFF
many | TRBJ2-5 | TRBV12-3/TRBV12-4 | TRBD1 | TGTGCCAGCAGTCTAGGGGGCGGACAATTGCAGGAGACCCAGTACTTC | CASSLGGGQLQETQYF
many | TRBJ2-5 | TRBV6-1 | TRBD2 | TGTGCCAGCAGAGATACTAGCGGGAGGTTGGAGACCCAGTACTTC | CASRDTSGRLETQYF
NA | TRBJ2-1 | TRBV9 | TRBD1 | TGTGCCAGCAGCCCAGGACAGGGGGTTAGGAATGAGCAGTTCTTC | CASSPGQGVRNEQFF
few | TRBJ1-2 | TRBV14 | NA | TGTGCCAGCAGCCAAGTTGGATACAGGGATGGCTACACCTTC | CASSQVGYRDGYTF
few | TRBJ1-1 | TRBV18 | NA | TGTGCCAGCTCCCCTGGGCAGCCCTGGCAGAACACTGAAGCTTTCTTT | CASSPGQPWQNTEAFF
few | TRBJ1-1 | TRBV7-8 | TRBD1 | TGTGCCAGCAGCTTAGCGGGGGCAGGGGGCTATACTGAAGCTTTCTTT | CASSLAGAGGYTEAFF
NA | TRBJ2-3 | TRBV7-9 | NA | TGTGCCAGCAGCTCCCCTAGTAGGGGCACAGATACGCAGTATTTT | CASSSPSRGTDTQYF
many | TRBJ1-1 | TRBV15 | NA | TGTGCCACCAGCCCCCGCGGGTATAGTCGGATTGAAGCTTTCTTT | CATSPRGYSRIEAFF
few | TRBJ2-7 | TRBV20-1 | NA | TGCAGTGCTAGAGATATAGAGACGGTAACCTACGAGCAGTACTTC | CSARDIETVTYEQYF
NA | TRBJ2-1 | TRBV19 | TRBD2 | TGTGCCAGTAGTATTAGCGGGGTTGGCGATGAGCAGTTCTTC | CASSISGVGDEQFF